This TCR beta chain was captured by sequencing in a study of T cell responses to AZD1222 COVID-19 vaccine. The study, taken as a whole, reports: The donor group comprised mostly white British people and more females; the analysis possibly underestimated clonal diversity.

Using immunoSEQ multiplex PCR, the repertoire was profiled, and TCRdb retains in-frame clones only, with some absent. The table has some 100,000 clones, 90% seen once. Details on this clone: Its cognate antigen is unknown.

V was cut by 0 bases and J by 0 bases, with 13 bases left in between. CDR3 length: 16 amino acids. Germline loops: CDR1 SGHNT, CDR2 YYREEE (reference sequence). The sequences come from peripheral blood, collected on day 0 of AZD1222 vaccination. The TCR comes from an adult in good health. V and J are TRBV5-4 and TRBJ2-7; the D is unclear. The CDR3 DNA follows: TGTGCCAGCAGCTTGGGTATAGGCTCGAACTCCTACGAGCAGTACTTC. Translating it yields CASSLGIGSNSYEQYF.